Below, one T cell receptor (beta chain) is given with its context. Antigen: not known. This sample stems from a study of post-analysis software for immune sequencing data. At the level of the study: Recorded subtypes: relapsing-remitting, secondary progressive, progressive-relapsing; some patients unannotated.

The TCR beta cDNA libraries carried unique molecular identifiers. Input of roughly 0.9 to 11 million T cells yielded a few hundred thousand cDNA molecules. TCRdb passed the PCR reads through MiXCR, listing each CDR3 protein once. The sample records roughly 650,000 distinct CDR3 sequences, 55% to 60% being singletons. The V gene end was trimmed by 5 bases and the J gene end by 10 bases; junction bases not matched to a gene: 5. The CDR3 runs to 12 residues. General study results and limits: There was significantly lower normalized Chao1 diversity in multiple sclerosis patients than in controls. Roughly five TRBV segments were significantly more frequent in patients than in controls. TRBV5-6, TRBV5-1 and TRBV20-1 were among these segments.

This chain joins TRBV12-3 or TRBV12-4 and TRBJ1-2; 9 bases line up with TRBD1. The source of this sequence is a girl between 2 and 10 years old with multiple sclerosis. The sequenced sample was blood. CDR3 sequence reads: CASSPGQGPYTF. CDR3 nucleotides: TGTGCCAGCAGTCCGGGACAGGGTCCCTACACCTTC.